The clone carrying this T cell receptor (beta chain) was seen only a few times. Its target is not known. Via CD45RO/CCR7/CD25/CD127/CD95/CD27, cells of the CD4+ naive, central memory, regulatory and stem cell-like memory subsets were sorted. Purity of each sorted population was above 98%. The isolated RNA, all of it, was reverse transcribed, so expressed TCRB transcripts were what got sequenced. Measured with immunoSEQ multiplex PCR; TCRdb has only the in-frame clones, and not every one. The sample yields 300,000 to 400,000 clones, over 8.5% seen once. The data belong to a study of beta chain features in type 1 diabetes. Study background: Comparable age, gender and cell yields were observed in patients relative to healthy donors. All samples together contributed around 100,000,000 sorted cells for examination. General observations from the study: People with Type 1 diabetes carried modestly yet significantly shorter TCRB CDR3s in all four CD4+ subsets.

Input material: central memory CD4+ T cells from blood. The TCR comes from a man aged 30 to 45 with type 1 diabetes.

The CDR3 DNA reads TGTGCCAGCAGCATTCTTTGGCAGGGGGGGAGCTCTGGAAACACCATATATTTT. Amino acid sequence: CASSILWQGGSSGNTIYF. This rearrangement joins TRBV7-2 to TRBJ1-3, with 7 bases identical to TRBD1. The CDR3 covers 18 residues. Trimming at V came to 5 bases and at J to 0 bases, leaving 13 bases not matched to a gene. CDR1 and CDR2 from the germline V gene are SGHTA and FQGNSA.